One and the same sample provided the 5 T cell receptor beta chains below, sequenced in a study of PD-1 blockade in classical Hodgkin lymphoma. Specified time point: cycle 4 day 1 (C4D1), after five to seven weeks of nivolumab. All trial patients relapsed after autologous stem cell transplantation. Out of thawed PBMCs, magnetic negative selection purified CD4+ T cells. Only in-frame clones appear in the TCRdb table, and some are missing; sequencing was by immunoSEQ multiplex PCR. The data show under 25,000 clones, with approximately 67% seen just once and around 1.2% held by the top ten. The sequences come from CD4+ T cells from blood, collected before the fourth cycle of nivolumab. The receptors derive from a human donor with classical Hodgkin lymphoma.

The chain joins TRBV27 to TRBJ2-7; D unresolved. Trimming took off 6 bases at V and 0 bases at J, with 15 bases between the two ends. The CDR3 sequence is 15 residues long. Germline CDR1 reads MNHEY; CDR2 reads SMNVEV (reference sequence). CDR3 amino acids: CASSPDRLISYEQYF. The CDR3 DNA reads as TGTGCCAGCAGCCCCGATAGATTGATCTCCTACGAGCAGTACTTC.

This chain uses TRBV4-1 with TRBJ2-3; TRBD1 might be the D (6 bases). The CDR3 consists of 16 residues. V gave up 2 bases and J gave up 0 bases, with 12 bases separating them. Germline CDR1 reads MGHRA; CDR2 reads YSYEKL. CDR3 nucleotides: TGCGCCAGCAGCCAACCCGGACAGAGTAGCACAGATACGCAGTATTTT. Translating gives CASSQPGQSSTDTQYF.

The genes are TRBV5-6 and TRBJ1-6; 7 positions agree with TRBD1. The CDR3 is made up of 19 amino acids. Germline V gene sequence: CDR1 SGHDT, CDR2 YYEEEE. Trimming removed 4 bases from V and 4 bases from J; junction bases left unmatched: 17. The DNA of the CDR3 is TGTGCCAGCAGCGCCTACAGGGGCCGGGCGGTGGGGTATAATTCACCCCTCCACTTT. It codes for CASSAYRGRAVGYNSPLHF. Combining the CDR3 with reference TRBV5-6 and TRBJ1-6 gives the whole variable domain DAGVTQSPTHLIKTRGQQVTLRCSPKSGHDTVSWYQQALGQGPQFIFQYYEEEERQRGNFPDRFSGHQFPNYSSELNVNALLLGDSALYLCASSAYRGRAVGYNSPLHFGNGTRLTVT.

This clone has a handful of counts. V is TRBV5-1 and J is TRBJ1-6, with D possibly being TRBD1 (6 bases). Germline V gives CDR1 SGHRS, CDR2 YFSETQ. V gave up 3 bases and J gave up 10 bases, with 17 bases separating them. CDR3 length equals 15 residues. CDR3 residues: CASSSGQRLGSPLHF. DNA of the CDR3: TGCGCCAGCAGCTCTGGACAGCGTCTAGGATCACCCCTCCACTTT.

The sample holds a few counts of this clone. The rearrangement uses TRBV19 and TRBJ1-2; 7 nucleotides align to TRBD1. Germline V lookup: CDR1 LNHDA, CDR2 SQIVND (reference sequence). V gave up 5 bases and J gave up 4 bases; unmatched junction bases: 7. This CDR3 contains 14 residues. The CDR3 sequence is CASSVTGESYGYTF. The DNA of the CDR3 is TGTGCCAGTAGTGTAACAGGGGAGAGCTATGGCTACACCTTC. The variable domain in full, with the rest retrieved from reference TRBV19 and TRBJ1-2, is DGGITQSPKYLFRKEGQNVTLSCEQNLNHDAMYWYRQDPGQGLRLIYYSQIVNDFQKGDIAEGYSVSREKKESFPLTVTSAQKNPTAFYLCASSVTGESYGYTFGSGTRLTVV.